The 8 T cell receptor beta chains reported below all come from one sample, sequenced in a study of shared clonotypes between healthy human individuals. Data came from immunoSEQ multiplex PCR; TCRdb stores just in-frame clones and leaves some out. The table has 2,500,000 or so clones, roughly 90% seen once. The sequenced material came from naive CD4+ T cells from PBMCs. Subset indicated: CD45RA+ positively selected. These receptors were taken from a young man in good health. Some clones in this sample may be carry-over from other donors' samples.

J is TRBJ2-3 and V is TRBV10-1; D is perhaps TRBD1 or TRBD2 (5 bases each). The CDR3 consists of 16 residues. CDR1 is WNHNN, CDR2 SYGVQD, per germline (reference sequence). V lost 0 bases, J lost 6 bases, and 16 bases lay in between. This chain's CDR3 is CASSESRGATFDTQYF. Here the CDR3 DNA reads TGCGCCAGCAGTGAGTCGAGAGGGGCCACATTCGATACGCAGTATTTT.

V is TRBV19 and J is TRBJ1-5, with 9 bases that match TRBD1. After removal of 0 bases from V and 6 bases from J, the junction contained 9 bases not matched to a gene. Germline V gives CDR1 LNHDA, CDR2 SQIVND (reference sequence). This CDR3 has 17 amino acids. The CDR3 coding sequence is TGTGCCAGTAGTATAGATGGGACAGGGAAGGGTGGTCAGCCCCAGCATTTT. Translation: CASSIDGTGKGGQPQHF.

This chain joins TRBV7-2 and TRBJ1-1; the match to TRBD1 covers 7 bases. The length of the CDR3 is 16 residues. The germline V gene has CDR1 SGHTA and CDR2 FQGNSA. Germline trimming cut 2 bases from V and 7 bases from J; bases unmatched to any gene: 13. The chain's CDR3 is CASSLKKGGRQDEAFF. The CDR3 DNA reads TGTGCCAGCAGCTTAAAAAAAGGGGGCCGCCAGGATGAAGCTTTCTTT.

The chain carries TRBV14 and TRBJ2-3; no clear D gene. This CDR3 contains 15 residues. The V gene's germline CDR1 is SGHDN and CDR2 FVKESK. Trimming removed 1 base at V and 3 bases at J, with 11 bases between. This chain's CDR3 is CASSQVLSPTDTQYF. The CDR3 nucleotides are TGTGCCAGCAGCCAAGTGCTTTCCCCAACAGATACGCAGTATTTT.

This chain links TRBV11-2 with TRBJ2-3; TRBD2 might be the D (5 bases). Germline V gives CDR1 SGHAT, CDR2 FQNNGV. The germline V and J ends were trimmed by 0 bases and 1 base, with 17 bases remaining between them. CDR3 length: 18 amino acids. The CDR3 DNA is TGTGCCAGCAGCTTAGATCAGTTTCTAGCCGCCGGCACAGATACGCAGTATTTT. Protein sequence: CASSLDQFLAAGTDTQYF.

The CDR3 DNA reads TGCGCCAGCAGACTTTCTTCTGCGGCCTACGAGCAGTACTTC. Protein product: CASRLSSAAYEQYF. V usage is TRBV5-1 and J usage is TRBJ2-7; D remains ambiguous. Germline V lookup: CDR1 SGHRS, CDR2 YFSETQ. CDR3 length equals 14 residues. V was pared by 5 bases and J by 2 bases, with 14 bases between.

The chain is built from TRBV5-1 and TRBJ2-1, with TRBD1 identical over 8 bases. V dropped 4 bases and J dropped 1; count of bases not matched to a gene: 1. Germline values: CDR1 SGHRS, CDR2 YFSETQ. This CDR3 contains 14 residues. The CDR3 loop reads CASSRTGSYNEQFF. CDR3 nucleotides: TGCGCCAGCAGCCGGACAGGGTCCTACAATGAGCAGTTCTTC.

In its sample, this clone was seen once. This rearrangement joins TRBV7-9 to TRBJ1-4; weak D call: TRBD1 (5 bases). This CDR3 has 16 amino acids. The ends were cut back, 4 bases at V and 6 bases at J, with 18 bases in the middle. Germline values: CDR1 SEHNR, CDR2 FQNEAQ (reference sequence). In DNA form, the CDR3 reads TGTGCCAGCAGCTATGGGACCCGCCACTGGGATGAAAAACTGTTTTTT. Translating it yields CASSYGTRHWDEKLFF.